This TCR beta chain was sequenced in a study of cytomegalovirus exposure and HLA in healthy donors. Study summary: HLA-typed donors contributed about 85 million unique TCRs, which were held in an early data release. Broader study findings: Later work showed greater clonal expansion in HLA-associated TCR beta chains than in equally common others. The study listed 164 cytomegalovirus-associated TCR beta chains.

PCR amplification relied on 60 Vbeta primers (plus 13 Jbeta primers). Under the authors' procedure: In a later analysis, 8.5 million to 14 million of 60 million to 80 million unique beta chains occurred in at least two donors. Using immunoSEQ multiplex PCR, the repertoire was profiled, and TCRdb retains in-frame clones only, with some absent. From that table come the V and J calls and clone size; the DNA was used to work out D and trimming. The sample lists roughly 150,000 clones; 80% were seen once. The V and J ends lost 3 bases and 0 bases respectively, with 9 bases between them. Per germline, CDR1 SEHNR and CDR2 FQNEAQ (reference sequence). CDR3 length: 15 residues. Comments on this clone: Antigen specificity is unknown.

The chain recombines TRBV7-9 with TRBJ2-1, with D uncertain. This clonotype originated in a woman aged 40 to 50 in good health and CMV-seronegative. Material for sequencing was PBMCs. CDR3 amino acids: CASSFKDSSYNEQFF. In DNA, the CDR3 is TGTGCCAGCAGCTTTAAAGATAGCTCCTACAATGAGCAGTTCTTC.